The 9 T cell receptor beta chains listed next were all sequenced from one sample in a study of blood T cell repertoires in COVID-19. Assay: immunoSEQ multiplex PCR; the TCRdb copy retains only in-frame clones and omits some. Among 200,000 to 250,000 clones, 90% were seen once, and the ten largest hold more than 12%. Sequencing was done on a sample of PBMCs or T cells enriched from blood (not recorded which). All receptors derive from a man younger than 45 who had been exposed to COVID-19.

This clone was counted only a few times. This chain connects TRBV4-2 to TRBJ2-1; the match to TRBD1 covers 8 bases. V shed 5 bases and J 2 bases; nucleotides not matched to a gene: 5. CDR3 length: 15 amino acids. Germline loops: CDR1 LGHNA, CDR2 YNFKEQ. The CDR3 nucleotides read TGTGCCAGCAGCTACAACAGGGGGACCTACAATGAGCAGTTCTTC. It is translated as CASSYNRGTYNEQFF.

This chain connects TRBV14 to TRBJ2-3; possible D gene TRBD1, 6 bases. Per the germline V gene, CDR1 is SGHDN and CDR2 is FVKESK. This CDR3 has 14 residues. With 2 bases removed from V and 2 bases from J, the gap between germline ends came to 8 bases. This CDR3 is CASSQRTVTDTQYF. In DNA form, the CDR3 reads TGTGCCAGCAGCCAACGGACAGTCACAGATACGCAGTATTTT.

V usage is TRBV27 and J usage is TRBJ2-7; TRBD1 agrees at 7 bases. This CDR3 has 14 amino acids. CDR1 is MNHEY and CDR2 is SMNVEV in the germline V gene (reference sequence). J was trimmed by 3 bases and V by 3 bases; bases with no gene match: 5. The CDR3 nucleotides read TGTGCCAGCAGTTTTGACAGGGAAGTCTACGAGCAGTACTTC. This sequence encodes CASSFDREVYEQYF.

This chain uses TRBV3-1 (or the pseudogene TRBV3-2) with TRBJ1-4; unclear D gene. Trimming cost V 1 base and J 7 bases, with 13 bases left between them. CDR3 length equals 15 residues. CDR1 LGHDT and CDR2 YNNKEL come from the germline V gene (reference sequence). In nucleotides, the CDR3 is TGTGCCAGCAGCCAAGTGCAAGGGAGCCGTGAAAAACTGTTTTTT. Translating it yields CASSQVQGSREKLFF.

The chain recombines TRBV2 with TRBJ2-1; no reliable D call. From germline, CDR1 is SNHLY and CDR2 FYNNEI. The germline V and J ends were trimmed by 3 bases and 3 bases, with 9 bases remaining between them. The length of the CDR3 is 14 residues. The CDR3 sequence: CASSEYRDYNEQFF. Written as DNA, the CDR3 is TGTGCCAGCAGTGAGTACAGAGACTACAATGAGCAGTTCTTC.

The V and J genes are TRBV6-5 and TRBJ1-1; tentative D call: TRBD1 (6 bases). The V gene lost 1 base and the J gene lost 1 base, with 13 bases spanning the gap. The CDR3 loop spans 16 amino acids. Germline V gives CDR1 MNHEY, CDR2 SVGAGI. The CDR3 reads CASSYLQGTRNTEAFF. CDR3 in DNA: TGTGCCAGCAGTTACTTGCAGGGGACGCGGAACACTGAAGCTTTCTTT.

This clone appeared a few times. The chain carries TRBV28 and TRBJ2-7, with D tentatively TRBD2 (6 bases). Germline V gene lookup returns CDR1 MDHEN and CDR2 SYDVKM. This CDR3 comprises 16 residues. Trimming removed 0 bases from V and 5 bases from J, with 17 bases in between. CDR3 region: CASSLWAEEGRNEQYF. In DNA form, the CDR3 reads TGTGCCAGCAGTTTATGGGCCGAGGAGGGCCGTAACGAGCAGTACTTC. The variable domain in full, with the rest retrieved from reference TRBV28 and TRBJ2-7, is DVKVTQSSRYLVKRTGEKVFLECVQDMDHENMFWYRQDPGLGLRLIYFSYDVKMKEKGDIPEGYSVSREKKERFSLILESASTNQTSMYLCASSLWAEEGRNEQYFGPGTRLTVT.

This clone was counted between two and nine times. The chain uses TRBV14 and TRBJ2-7; 7 bases are shared with TRBD1. Germline CDR1 reads SGHDN; CDR2 reads FVKESK. V lost 7 bases and J lost 2; bases outside the gene matches: 5. The CDR3 spans 13 residues. In nucleotides, the CDR3 is TGTGCCAGCAATCGACAGGGCACCTACGAGCAGTACTTC. This sequence encodes CASNRQGTYEQYF. Together with reference TRBV14 and TRBJ2-7, the CDR3 gives the full variable domain: EAGVTQFPSHSVIEKGQTVTLRCDPISGHDNLYWYRRVMGKEIKFLLHFVKESKQDESGMPNNRFLAERTGGTYSTLKVQPAELEDSGVYFCASNRQGTYEQYFGPGTRLTVT.

This clone was detected only once. The V call is TRBV9, the J call TRBJ2-1; D gene uncertain. Trimming stripped 3 bases from V and 9 bases from J, with 16 bases between. The length of the CDR3 is 14 residues. Germline lookup yields CDR1 SGDLS and CDR2 YYNGEE. CDR3 DNA: TGTGCCAGCAGCGAGACCCCGACTCTAGGTGAGCAGTTCTTC. As protein: CASSETPTLGEQFF. The whole variable domain, remainder taken from reference TRBV9 and TRBJ2-1, is DSGVTQTPKHLITATGQRVTLRCSPRSGDLSVYWYQQSLDQGLQFLIQYYNGEERAKGNILERFSAQQFPDLHSELNLSSLELGDSALYFCASSETPTLGEQFFGPGTRLTVL.